This is a list of T cell receptor beta chains from one sample in a study of T cells after yellow fever vaccination. TCRdb fed the 5' RACE reads into MiXCR, producing one record per CDR3 protein. The sample lists fewer than 150,000 distinct CDR3 sequences, approximately 7.7% seen once, with roughly 0.73% in the top ten. The material sequenced was CD4+ T cells sorted from PBMCs, taken 5 days after the yellow fever booster vaccination. These receptors all stem from a man aged 30 to 45 who received the YFV17D yellow fever vaccine. The CDR3 runs from the conserved cysteine through the conserved F or W. The size entry is marked missing in some rows and otherwise reads once, few, many or a size class.

j_call: TRBJ1-5; clone_size: many; cdr3_length: 16; v_call: TRBV28; cdr3_aa: CASSAGFGGRNQPQHF
j_call: TRBJ2-2; clone_size: many; cdr3_length: 15; v_call: TRBV29-1; cdr3_aa: CSVGGTFGGTGELFF
j_call: TRBJ2-4; clone_size: many; cdr3_length: 15; v_call: TRBV6-2/TRBV6-3; cdr3_aa: CASSYSPSGIYIQYF
j_call: TRBJ2-6; clone_size: many; cdr3_length: 19; v_call: TRBV11-2; cdr3_aa: CASSLLGGLAVAGANVLTF
j_call: TRBJ2-2; clone_size: many; cdr3_length: 16; v_call: TRBV7-8; cdr3_aa: CASSARGRAGTGELFF
j_call: TRBJ2-1; clone_size: many; cdr3_length: 16; v_call: TRBV28; cdr3_aa: CASGLGGRAHVNEQFF
j_call: TRBJ2-5; clone_size: -; cdr3_length: 15; v_call: TRBV20-1; cdr3_aa: CSPSKGGLVEETQYF
j_call: TRBJ2-7; clone_size: -; cdr3_length: 13; v_call: TRBV29-1; cdr3_aa: CSVEERQGGEQYF
j_call: TRBJ2-5; clone_size: many; cdr3_length: 19; v_call: TRBV3-1; cdr3_aa: CASSQSRSGKLASEETQYF
j_call: TRBJ2-1; clone_size: many; cdr3_length: 11; v_call: TRBV7-2; cdr3_aa: CASSSTIGQFF
j_call: TRBJ2-2; clone_size: many; cdr3_length: 17; v_call: TRBV7-2; cdr3_aa: CASSPLWGPANTGELFF
j_call: TRBJ1-2; clone_size: few; cdr3_length: 13; v_call: TRBV30; cdr3_aa: CAWKGPTNYGYTF
j_call: TRBJ1-2; clone_size: many; cdr3_length: 14; v_call: TRBV5-6; cdr3_aa: CASRRQGFVHGYTF
j_call: TRBJ2-7; clone_size: -; cdr3_length: 12; v_call: TRBV6-5; cdr3_aa: CASFRGPYEQYF